Below, one TCR beta chain is given with its context. Its antigen specificity is not known. No per-base quality is available; no much larger clone lies one base away. Receptor libraries were prepared by the immunoSEQ multiplex PCR assay. T cell repertoires were profiled by deep sequencing of rearranged TCR beta loci, alongside multiparametric flow cytometry. Drawn from immuneACCESS, this table holds only the in-frame rearrangements with V and J called that TCRdb kept. Clones are partly lost; checked studies trace under half to an unresolved V gene and leave the rest unexplained. For this sample there are around 70,000 clones; roughly 93% appear just once. The ten largest clones add up to approximately 2.9% of the sample. This sample stems from a study of lymphopenia after photon versus proton radiotherapy (dated by TCRdb to between 2018 and 2021). For the study in its entirety: The study compared the immunological effects of photon versus proton radiation therapy in patients with gastrointestinal tumors who developed high-grade lymphopenia. A cohort of under 25 patients with gastrointestinal tumors who received either photon or proton therapy and subsequently developed lymphopenia was included. The goal of the study was to characterize the differences between the two radiation modalities in how they affect the immune system. Overall results and qualifications from the work: Proton-treated patients stayed relatively stable during treatment, while photon-treated patients lost naive T cells and TCR diversity and gained effector/memory populations. After the lymphocyte count nadir, photon-treated repertoires showed oligoclonal expansion, especially of CD8+ Temra cells, which drove the drop in diversity. Among patients across the cohort who died, overall survival time showed an inverse correlation with a larger post-nadir drop in TCR diversity. The survival association was examined only in patients who died, and the authors described better survival with proton therapy as a possibility, not as a demonstrated result.

The material sequenced was peripheral blood, taken from a patient treated with photon-based radiotherapy. The sequence came from a woman in her sixties or seventies with pancreatic cancer.

CDR3 sequence: CASRTGQGDSSPLHF. The nucleotide sequence is TGTGCCAGCAGGACCGGACAGGGTGACAGTTCACCCCTCCACTTT. The receptor chain draws on TRBV5-4 and TRBJ1-6, with 8 bases in between that match TRBD1. Including the terminal cysteine and phenylalanine, the CDR3 comprises 15 residues. The retained sequence is limited to the CDR3, 45 bases, with the frame set at the first base. Sequences SGHNT (CDR1) and YYREEE (CDR2) are obtained from the germline V gene (reference sequence). Trimming removed 5 bases from V and 9 bases from J; the gene matches leave 10 bases unexplained.